These 16 T cell receptor beta chains share one sample of origin, sequenced in a study of blood T cell repertoires in COVID-19. Profiling relied on immunoSEQ multiplex PCR, and the TCRdb table lists in-frame clones only, not all of them. This sample yields more than 300,000 clones, of which 87% are seen a single time; over 6% belongs to the top ten. Sequenced: peripheral blood. The receptors were gathered from a woman aged 50 to 60 with COVID-19, enrolled during active disease.

The chain is built from TRBV3-1 (or the pseudogene TRBV3-2) and TRBJ2-7, with D unclear. With 3 bases removed from V and 0 bases from J, the gap between germline ends came to 18 bases. In germline, CDR1 is LGHDT, CDR2 YNNKEL (reference sequence). The CDR3 consists of 17 residues. CDR3 in amino acids: CASSQALSQPRSYEQYF. The DNA of the CDR3 is TGTGCCAGCAGCCAGGCCCTCTCACAGCCCCGCTCCTACGAGCAGTACTTC.

The CDR3 sequence is CASSSTGGASTIYF. CDR3 in DNA: TGTGCCAGCAGCTCGACAGGGGGCGCCAGCACCATATATTTT. The J gene is TRBJ1-3, the V gene TRBV7-2, with TRBD1 matching 10 bases. This CDR3 is built from 14 residues. J lost 9 bases, V lost 4 bases, and 6 bases had no gene match. Per the germline V gene, CDR1 is SGHTA and CDR2 is FQGNSA.

The genes are TRBV2 and TRBJ2-1, with 12 bases matching TRBD2. After removal of 6 bases from V and 7 bases from J, the junction contained 10 bases not matched to a gene. This CDR3 is built from 16 residues. CDR1 is SNHLY and CDR2 is FYNNEI in the germline V gene. CDR3 sequence (DNA): TGTGCCAGCAGCGGCGGACTAGCGGGAAGGGTGAATGAGCAGTTCTTC. Encoded protein: CASSGGLAGRVNEQFF.

This chain links TRBV2 with TRBJ2-3; TRBD2 is a possible D gene (5 bases). Germline-derived CDR1 and CDR2 are SNHLY and FYNNEI. The CDR3 length is 14 residues. V was clipped by 6 bases and J by 0 bases, with 10 bases between them. The CDR3 region has the DNA TGTGCCAGCAGCCCAACGGGAAGCACAGATACGCAGTATTTT. Its translation is CASSPTGSTDTQYF.

V is TRBV24-1 and J is TRBJ2-1, with D possibly being TRBD2 (5 bases). Germline CDR1 and CDR2: KGHDR and SFDVKD. CDR3 size: 13 residues. Trimming shortened V by 7 bases and J by 9 bases, and 15 bases separated the two germline ends. The CDR3 is CATSRGGTGEQFF. The CDR3 coding sequence is TGTGCCACCAGCCGGGGTGGCACCGGTGAGCAGTTCTTC.

CDR3 sequence (DNA): TGTGCCAGCAGTGAGGGGGCTAGCCAGCCCCAGCATTTT. This translates into CASSEGASQPQHF. The chain links TRBV6-6 to TRBJ1-5, with 7 positions matching TRBD1. Germline trimming cut 5 bases from V and 7 bases from J; bases unmatched to any gene: 5. This CDR3 spans 13 amino acids. Germline-derived CDR1 and CDR2 are MNHNY and SVGAGI (reference sequence).

This sequence joins TRBV2 and TRBJ2-5; TRBD2 is a possible D gene (6 bases). The V end lost 2 bases, the J end lost 2 bases, and 12 bases lay between the germline ends. The V gene's germline CDR1 is SNHLY and CDR2 FYNNEI. CDR3 length: 15 amino acids. In DNA, the CDR3 is TGTGCCAGCAGTGAACTGGGACTTGTTCAAGAGACCCAGTACTTC. Its protein is CASSELGLVQETQYF.

This sequence joins TRBV24-1 and TRBJ1-2; tentatively, D is TRBD1 (5 bases). Germline V gene data show CDR1 as KGHDR and CDR2 as SFDVKD. The CDR3 is 17 amino acids. V lost 4 bases to trimming and J lost 4 bases, with 21 bases between them. The CDR3 loop reads CATSEGQGSPLGYGYTF. DNA for the CDR3: TGTGCCACCAGTGAGGGGCAGGGCTCCCCACTGGGCTATGGCTACACCTTC.

The gene calls are TRBV19 and TRBJ2-1; maybe TRBD2 (7 bases). This CDR3 has 19 residues. The V end lost 7 bases, the J end lost 0 bases, and 25 bases lay between the germline ends. Germline CDR1 and CDR2: LNHDA and SQIVND (reference sequence). The CDR3 is CASTPGPPKGGGSYNEQFF. The CDR3 coding sequence is TGTGCCAGTACTCCGGGACCACCAAAGGGAGGGGGCTCCTACAATGAGCAGTTCTTC.

This clone has just a few counts. This chain uses TRBV14 with TRBJ1-5; D gene unclear. The CDR3 consists of 17 residues. Trimming left V 9 bases short and J 2 bases short, with 23 bases between. Germline V gene data show CDR1 as SGHDN and CDR2 as FVKESK. The CDR3 region is CARPVGVPGPGNQPQHF. In nucleotides, the CDR3 is TGTGCCAGGCCGGTCGGCGTTCCAGGTCCTGGCAATCAGCCCCAGCATTTT.

The rearrangement links TRBV27 to TRBJ2-3; 12 nucleotides match TRBD2. The ends lost 6 bases at V and 7 bases at J; junction bases unmatched: 14. CDR3 size: 17 residues. Germline V CDR1 and CDR2: MNHEY, SMNVEV (reference sequence). CDR3 nucleotide sequence: TGTGCCAGCAGATTAAGGGGGGGACTAGCGGGCCCATATACGCAGTATTTT. This codes for CASRLRGGLAGPYTQYF.

V is TRBV7-2 and J is TRBJ1-1, with D possibly TRBD1 on 5 matching bases. Germline values: CDR1 SGHTA, CDR2 FQGNSA. The V end lost 6 bases, the J end lost 1 base, and 15 bases lay between the germline ends. The CDR3 is 15 amino acids. CDR3 sequence: CASRKGVRENTEAFF. The CDR3, as DNA: TGTGCCAGCAGAAAAGGGGTCAGGGAGAACACTGAAGCTTTCTTT.

CDR3 sequence: CASSQDEGKTGTQYF. DNA of the CDR3: TGTGCCAGCAGCCAAGATGAGGGCAAAACCGGGACCCAGTACTTC. This rearrangement joins TRBV3-1 (or the pseudogene TRBV3-2) to TRBJ2-5; TRBD2 is a possible D gene (5 bases). Looked up from germline, CDR1 is LGHDT and CDR2 is YNNKEL (reference sequence). The CDR3 is 15 amino acids. V was pared by 0 bases and J by 7 bases, with 15 bases between.

This clone appeared once. The rearrangement links TRBV5-1 to TRBJ1-1, with D perhaps TRBD1 (6 bases). Germline V gene data show CDR1 as SGHRS and CDR2 as YFSETQ. Trimming left V 7 bases short and J 5 bases short, with 18 bases between. There are 14 residues in the CDR3. CDR3 sequence reads: CASGPGAPETEAFF. The CDR3 DNA is TGCGCCAGCGGCCCAGGGGCGCCGGAAACTGAAGCTTTCTTT.

About this clone: The same CDR3 arises from other DNA sequences in this sample as well. CDR3 sequence (DNA): TGTGCCAGCAGCAAGACAGGGAGCTCCTACAATGAGCAGTTCTTC. Translating gives CASSKTGSSYNEQFF. The chain employs TRBV27 and TRBJ2-1, with TRBD1 matching over 7 bases. The V segment lost 6 bases and the J segment 0 bases; nucleotides outside the gene matches: 5. This CDR3 is built from 15 residues. CDR1 and CDR2 from the germline V gene are MNHEY and SMNVEV (reference sequence).

The gene calls are TRBV12-3 or TRBV12-4 and TRBJ1-1, with 7 positions matching TRBD1. V lost 5 bases to trimming and J lost 2 bases; unmatched junction nucleotides: 2. The CDR3 loop spans 13 amino acids. CDR3 DNA sequence: TGTGCCAGCAGTGACAGGGCTAACACTGAAGCTTTCTTT. This encodes CASSDRANTEAFF.